A selection of T cell receptor beta chains follows, all from one sample in a study of cytomegalovirus exposure and HLA in healthy donors. TCRdb's table, derived via immunoSEQ multiplex PCR, lists solely in-frame clones and lacks some. The sample includes around 230,000 clones, nearly 80% of them seen just once. Specimen: PBMCs. Receptor source: a male donor in good health and CMV-seronegative. CDR3s include the opening cysteine and the closing phenylalanine or tryptophan. D genes are given only for firm matches. For some rows the clone size is stated as once, few or many, or as a class when expanded; others skip it.

abundance,v_gene,d_gene,j_gene,CDR3nt,CDR3aa
.,TRBV27,TRBD1,TRBJ1-5,TGTGCCAGCAGTTTTCTCCGGACAGGGGGCGGAGGACAGCCCCAGCATTTT,CASSFLRTGGGGQPQHF
.,TRBV6-1,TRBD1,TRBJ2-6,TGTGCCAGCATAAGGGGGCCCGGGGCCAACGTCCTGACTTTC,CASIRGPGANVLTF
.,TRBV6-5,.,TRBJ2-7,TGTGCCAGCAGTTACTCGGTCAGGGCCCACGAGCAGTACTTC,CASSYSVRAHEQYF
.,TRBV27,.,TRBJ1-3,TGTGCCAGCAGTTTGAGCAGGGCATCCGGAAACACCATATATTTT,CASSLSRASGNTIYF
.,TRBV29-1,TRBD1,TRBJ1-5,TGCAGCGTTTGGGACAGGGAATCCAATCAGCCCCAGCATTTT,CSVWDRESNQPQHF
.,TRBV5-8,.,TRBJ1-5,TGTGCCAGCAGCGGACAGCTCCATAGCAATCAGCCCCAGCATTTT,CASSGQLHSNQPQHF
.,TRBV7-2,TRBD1,TRBJ1-1,TGTGCCAGCAGCCCTACAGGGGGCGCAACTGAAGCTTTCTTT,CASSPTGGATEAFF
.,TRBV7-2,.,TRBJ1-1,TGTGCCAGCAGCTTAAATTTAGGGGGTGAAGCTTTCTTT,CASSLNLGGEAFF
.,TRBV6-6,TRBD2,TRBJ2-7,TGTGCCAGCGGCTTTACCGCGGGAGTGAACGAGCAGTACTTC,CASGFTAGVNEQYF
.,TRBV11-2,.,TRBJ2-7,TGTGCCAGCAGCGCCAGCGGAAGGGTCTACGAGCAGTACTTC,CASSASGRVYEQYF
.,TRBV28,TRBD2,TRBJ2-2,TGTGCCAGCAGTTTGACTAGCGGGGGCGTCGGGGAGCTGTTTTTT,CASSLTSGGVGELFF
once,TRBV4-3,TRBD2,TRBJ2-3,TGCGCCAGCAGCCAAGGGACTAGCGGGCAGTATTTT,CASSQGTSGQYF
.,TRBV4-2,.,TRBJ1-1,TGTGCCAGCAGCCGTTCTGAGGGTAGTCGGACTGAAGCTTTCTTT,CASSRSEGSRTEAFF
few,TRBV4-2,TRBD2,TRBJ2-5,TGTGCCAGCAGCCAAGTGACGGGCTCGGGAGGAGCTGAGACCCAGTACTTC,CASSQVTGSGGAETQYF
.,TRBV5-6,.,TRBJ2-7,TGTGCCAGCAGCTTAGGAGTCCACGCCTACGAGCAGTACTTC,CASSLGVHAYEQYF
.,TRBV25-1,TRBD1,TRBJ1-2,TGTGCCAGCAGTGGCGGGACAGGGCTTAATGGCTACACCTTC,CASSGGTGLNGYTF
.,TRBV30,.,TRBJ2-3,TGTGCCTGGGTAACAGGTTACACAGATACGCAGTATTTT,CAWVTGYTDTQYF
few,TRBV28,.,TRBJ1-1,TGTGCCAGCAGTCAATCTACAGGGTCGGCTGAAGCTTTCTTT,CASSQSTGSAEAFF
.,TRBV5-1,.,TRBJ2-1,TGCGCCAGCAGCTTGACCCTAGCCGGCAATGAGCAGTTCTTC,CASSLTLAGNEQFF
.,TRBV7-3,.,TRBJ2-6,TGTGCCAGCAGCTACCAACAGCACTCTGGGGCCAACGTCCTGACTTTC,CASSYQQHSGANVLTF
.,TRBV28,.,TRBJ1-3,TGTGCCAGCACCGGGAACTCTGGAAACACCATATATTTT,CASTGNSGNTIYF
.,TRBV4-2,TRBD1,TRBJ2-1,TGTGCCAGCAGCCAGGACCGACAGGGGGTTAGGGATGAGCAGTTCTTC,CASSQDRQGVRDEQFF
.,TRBV9,.,TRBJ2-2,TGTGCCAGCAGCGTAGGTATTTCCCCGACCGGGGAGCTGTTTTTT,CASSVGISPTGELFF
.,TRBV4-1,TRBD1,TRBJ1-2,TGCGCCAGCAGCCATCGGACAGGGCATGGCTACACCTTC,CASSHRTGHGYTF
once,TRBV5-1,.,TRBJ2-2,TGCGCCAGCAGCTTAAACAGGGAAGTTGCCGGGGAGCTGTTTTTT,CASSLNREVAGELFF
few,TRBV5-1,.,TRBJ2-7,TGCGCCAGCTCGGCGGGCGGGCCTGAGCAGTACTTC,CASSAGGPEQYF
.,TRBV29-1,TRBD1,TRBJ2-2,TGCAGCGTTTCACAGGGGGCCACCGGGGAGCTGTTTTTT,CSVSQGATGELFF
.,TRBV7-3,TRBD2,TRBJ2-5,TGTGCCAGCAGCTTAAGGGGACTAGCGAAAGAGACCCAGTACTTC,CASSLRGLAKETQYF
once,TRBV7-2,TRBD1,TRBJ2-1,TGTGCCAGCAGCCACCCCCAGACAGGGGCCCCCTACAATGAGCAGTTCTTC,CASSHPQTGAPYNEQFF
.,TRBV6-6,TRBD1,TRBJ1-1,TGTGCCAGCAGGGGATCGACAGGGACTGAAGCTTTCTTT,CASRGSTGTEAFF
few,TRBV7-9,.,TRBJ1-1,TGTGCCAGCACCCTTGGCGCAGACTACACTGAAGCTTTCTTT,CASTLGADYTEAFF
.,TRBV14,TRBD1,TRBJ2-5,TGTGCCAGCAGCCCACGACAGGGAAGGCAAGAGACCCAGTACTTC,CASSPRQGRQETQYF
.,TRBV27,.,TRBJ1-5,TGTGCCAGCAGTTTAGTCAGGGGGCCCCAGCATTTT,CASSLVRGPQHF
.,TRBV27,.,TRBJ2-1,TGTGCCAGCAGTTTATATGGGGACTTCGCCTACAATGAGCAGTTCTTC,CASSLYGDFAYNEQFF
.,TRBV18,.,TRBJ1-1,TGTGCCAGCTCACTAAACACAGAGATGAACACTGAAGCTTTCTTT,CASSLNTEMNTEAFF
.,TRBV6-1,TRBD2,TRBJ2-3,TGTGCCAGCAGTGTCCCTTCCCCGGGACTAGCGAGCACAGATACGCAGTATTTT,CASSVPSPGLASTDTQYF